This T cell receptor beta chain came from a study of cytomegalovirus exposure and HLA in healthy donors (dated by TCRdb to 2017 to 2019). About the study as a whole: In an earlier analysis of several hundred of the donors, 250 to 300 Gb of sequence data and 90 million to 120 million unique TCR beta sequences from approximately 180 million T cells were reported. Four to six DR-DQ haplotypes were handled as single units for association and clustering, since linkage in the cohort was strong. The study was designed to test whether signatures of past pathogen exposure could be identified by cataloging public T cell receptors. High-throughput TCR immunosequencing, statistical association of individual TCRs with disease status, and machine learning were combined to predict cytomegalovirus infection status. A later genetic analysis took genome-wide SNP genotypes for about 55% of the roughly 700 donors and used that subset as a discovery cohort. To decide whether each TCR beta V gene segment behaved as functional or pseudogenic, an earlier analysis of approximately 590 of the donors relied on high-throughput TCR beta sequencing. An early release that covered approximately 600 HLA-typed donors contained about 300 gigabases of sequencing data and tens of millions of unique TCR sequences. HLA typing included class I and class II loci at four-digit resolution. The number of typed donors differed by locus: about 629-630 for A, B, C, DRB1 and DQB1; some 500 for DQA1; roughly 600 for DPA1; and around 470 for DPB1. A later analysis re-analyzed previously published TCR beta repertoires from approximately 670 donors and added high-resolution HLA genotyping to study TCR occurrence patterns. Every discovery cohort repertoire had been produced on one sequencing platform. The study profiled the T cell repertoires of fewer than 850 subjects by immunosequencing and related them to cytomegalovirus serostatus. Among about 370 genotyped donors of the cohort, an average of approximately 240,000 unique TCR beta nucleotide sequences was sequenced per donor, of which about 20% were non-productive. The later analysis used no new phenotypic data to find candidate immune exposures, relying instead on TCR beta sequences and their occurrence across donors. Donor age, sex, ethnicity and CMV serostatus were compiled alongside the repertoire data. Of the 300 to 500 genotyped donors, over 80% were placed in the genetic ancestry cluster associated with self-reported Caucasian donors. In addition to the first cohort of approximately 650 subjects, a separate validation cohort of 120 different subjects was used. Points the paper makes about the study in general: Sequencing depth was assumed to be roughly uniform across donors in the presence/absence analyses, though that assumption may not hold. Most TCR sequences were observed very rarely across donors, whereas some public TCRs were present in many individuals. The study listed 150 to 200 TCR beta chains as associated with cytomegalovirus. In a later analysis, HLA-associated TCR beta chains showed more clonal expansion and lower generation probabilities than non-associated chains that were equally common. Roughly 15 rarely observed V segments, including chromosome 9 orphons, were excluded from the earlier analysis of several hundred of the donors because counts were too low. Because HLA typing was unavailable for some donors at each locus, only the typed subset was used in association tests. In an earlier analysis of approximately 590 of the donors, most TCR beta V segments were observed in productive rearrangements about 87% or about 30% of the time, broadly matching IMGT annotations. A few of the identified cytomegalovirus-associated TCR beta chains were confirmed in vitro to be specific for cytomegalovirus antigens. Cytomegalovirus status was reported to be diagnosed by the classifier with high specificity and sensitivity in both the original and validation cohorts. A group of highly shared sequence variants was considered likely to be a technical artifact of the sequencing pipeline. Compared with the approximately 720-donor mean, donors in an Asian-associated ancestry cluster had fewer N-insertions in productive TCRs, according to a later genetic analysis. A later analysis associated some 17,000 TCR beta sequences with specific HLA alleles at a false discovery rate of 0.05. V-gene and J-gene trimming of TCR beta chains was associated with a missense DCLRE1C variant in a later genetic analysis, and the association was replicated in an independent cohort. Correlated functional status among segregating V segments might be attributable to linkage disequilibrium, but an unknown experimental factor could not be ruled out. A later analysis found that most CMV-associated TCR beta chains appeared HLA-restricted, with HLA associations seemingly driven largely by CMV exposure. Because the 87-base-pair reads could not distinguish some IMGT-functional V segments, including TRBV6-2 and TRBV6-3, those segments were excluded. In this cohort, only TCR beta chains were sequenced, and detectable features were limited by the absence of alpha or paired-chain data. When HLA alleles, especially DR and DQ, strongly co-occurred, TCR associations were difficult to assign to individual alleles. Several of the top co-occurrence clusters appeared to be linked to parvovirus B19, influenza, CMV and Epstein-Barr virus, according to a later analysis. Immune exposure information for the cohort was limited to CMV serostatus. It was suggested by the authors that the approach could potentially be generalized to other disease states and immunological phenotypes. A further reported finding was that TCR beta sequences accurately predicted the HLA-A and HLA-B alleles for most subjects in the first cohort. In a later analysis, the rate of TCR association differed among HLA loci, with DRB1 alleles having the most associated TCRs and HLA-C alleles having the fewest.

The cohort comprised fewer than 750 healthy bone marrow donors. At the time of sampling, all cohort members were nominally healthy, though unrecorded immune exposures were likely present. The donor tested CMV seronegative and was one of the 352 seronegative cohort members. Each donor provided a peripheral blood sample, and peripheral blood mononuclear cells were used for TCR beta sequencing. Genomic DNA was extracted from the blood cell samples with the Qiagen DNeasy Blood Extraction Kit. For this clone: This receptor's antigen is unknown. No per-base quality is available; no much larger clone lies one base away.

From the cysteine through the phenylalanine, the CDR3 covers 15 amino acids. Just the 45-base CDR3 DNA is kept, in frame starting at base 1. Cut back by 0 bases and 0 bases, the V and J ends lie 9 bases apart. Sequences SGDLS (CDR1) and YYNGEE (CDR2) are obtained from the germline V gene. Library creation used the immunoSEQ multiplex PCR assay. For the multiplex PCR, a mixture combining 60 forward primers for TCR Vbeta segments and 13 reverse primers for TCR Jbeta segments was used. A multiplex PCR assay on genomic DNA amplified the CDR3 region of rearranged TCR beta genes. The amplified TCR beta libraries were sequenced on the Illumina HiSeq System as 87-base-pair reads. In the paper's pipeline: In a later analysis, 80 million or so unique TCR beta chains were counted across the approximately 640 repertoires, and roughly 11 million of these chains were shared by at least two donors. To remove PCR and sequencing errors, raw reads were error-corrected and collapsed into unique sequences using a nearest-neighbor algorithm that merged closely related sequences. To assign V, D and J gene segments, CDR3 sequences were aligned to IMGT reference sequences. For a sequence to be retained, at least a six-nucleotide match to both a V gene segment and a J gene segment was required. Rearrangements were classified as productive when the CDR3 lacked stop codons and remained in frame with V and J, and all other rearrangements were classified as non-productive. Following IMGT convention, CDR3 was defined as the stretch from the second conserved V-encoded cysteine to the conserved J-encoded phenylalanine. In an earlier analysis of some 550 of the donors, sequences lacking an unambiguous match to a single V gene segment were excluded. An earlier analysis of several hundred of the donors called V segments functional above 56.7% productive rearrangements and segregating when the between-donor standard deviation exceeded 5%. To diagnose cytomegalovirus status from the catalog of TCR beta chain sequences, a statistical classification framework was built. In a later analysis, TCR nucleotide sequences were compared against IMGT/GENE-DB human TR gene sequences so that V and J genes could be assigned. Using the TCRdist pipeline, a later analysis assigned CDR3 sequences along with most-parsimonious VDJ recombination scenarios. In a later analysis, every TCR beta chain was defined by the combination of its CDR3 amino acid sequence and its V-gene family, and reads without a unique V-gene family were dropped. To address suspected cross-contamination and a sequencing artifact, a later analysis removed roughly 580 highly shared, low-generation-probability nucleotide sequences. In a later analysis, a clonal expansion index was calculated for each public chain from normalized within-repertoire ranks of inferred template counts. Generation probabilities in a later analysis came from a VDJ recombination model fitted to out-of-frame rearrangements, and those results were checked against IGoR. Hypergeometric tests were used in a later analysis to score TCR-TCR, TCR-HLA and TCR-CMV co-occurrence, with a repertoire-size bias correction applied to the TCR pairs. A later analysis estimated false discovery rates by permuting HLA or CMV assignments 20 times. In a later analysis, co-occurring TCRs were grouped using DBSCAN, and TCRdist sequence similarity was added for clustering within HLA-allele-positive subsets. Repertoires with fewer than 30,000 or more than 120,000 public chains were left out of co-occurrence clustering, as were a few repertoires with anomalous nucleotide sharing. TCRdb stores this immuneACCESS table with in-frame sequences only. Part of the clones is absent; in the studies checked, under half of the shortfall reflects unresolved V genes, and no reason is known for the rest. Clone size and the V and J calls come from that table; the DNA yielded D and trimming. Present in this sample are 100,000 to 150,000 clones, 81% of which were seen just once. The biggest ten clones account for roughly 2.4% of the sample.

The sample was PBMCs. The rearranged chain carries TRBV9 and TRBJ1-1; TRBD1 could be the D gene, as 5 bases match. The sequence came from a woman aged 40 to 50 in good health and CMV-seronegative. The nucleotides read TGTGCCAGCAGCGTAGAAGGGGCTATGAACACTGAAGCTTTCTTT. Its protein product is CASSVEGAMNTEAFF.